One and the same sample provided the 29 T cell receptor beta chains below, sequenced in a study of T cell responses to AZD1222 COVID-19 vaccine. Using immunoSEQ multiplex PCR, the repertoire was profiled, and TCRdb retains in-frame clones only, with some absent. The sample includes 90,000 to 150,000 clones, about nine tenths of them seen just once. The input for sequencing was peripheral blood, taken on day 0 of AZD1222 vaccination. The receptors were gathered from an adult in good health.

This chain connects TRBV15 to TRBJ2-7; unclear D gene. Germline V gene lookup returns CDR1 LNHNV and CDR2 YYDKDF (reference sequence). The CDR3 length is 14 residues. V lost 5 bases to trimming and J lost 2 bases, with 13 bases between them. This chain's CDR3 is CATSLKGTTYEQYF. CDR3 in DNA: TGTGCCACCAGCCTAAAGGGCACAACCTACGAGCAGTACTTC.

V is TRBV30 and J is TRBJ2-1, with D perhaps matching TRBD2 (7 bases). Germline CDR1 and CDR2: GTSNPN and SVGIG (reference sequence). V dropped 6 bases and J dropped 9 bases, with 24 bases sitting between them. The CDR3 consists of 15 residues. The DNA for the CDR3 is TGTGCCTGTGGCACCAACGTGGGGGGGCCCGGTGAGCAGTTCTTC. Residues: CACGTNVGGPGEQFF.

The chain is built from TRBV12-3 or TRBV12-4 and TRBJ1-5; the D is unclear. This CDR3 has 13 residues. Trimming pared 1 base from V and 4 bases from J, leaving 5 bases between. The CDR3 sequence: CASSLEANQPQHF. The CDR3 nucleotides are TGTGCCAGCAGTTTAGAGGCGAATCAGCCCCAGCATTTT.

The CDR3 is CASSPGDGANVLTF. Written as DNA, the CDR3 is TGTGCCAGCTCACCAGGGGACGGGGCCAACGTCCTGACTTTC. The chain links TRBV18 to TRBJ2-6, with D perhaps being TRBD1 or TRBD2 (5 bases each). This CDR3 region has 14 residues. Trimming pared 2 bases from V and 4 bases from J, leaving 6 bases between. The V gene's germline CDR1 is KGHSH and CDR2 LQKENI.

This sequence joins TRBV18 and TRBJ1-3, with D uncertain. This CDR3 spans 16 amino acids. V lost 2 bases, J lost 0 bases, and 11 bases lay in between. Germline-derived CDR1 and CDR2 are KGHSH and LQKENI. The CDR3 sequence: CASSPNSDPSGNTIYF. In DNA form, the CDR3 reads TGTGCCAGCTCACCAAATTCGGACCCCTCTGGAAACACCATATATTTT.

The genes are TRBV5-4 and TRBJ1-3; the D gene is possibly TRBD1 (6 bases). Germline V lookup: CDR1 SGHNT, CDR2 YYREEE (reference sequence). The CDR3 runs 16 residues. Trimming removed 2 bases at V and 5 bases at J, with 17 bases between. As DNA, the CDR3 is TGTGCCAGCAGCTTTGGGTTGGGGGGGGCGAGAAACACCATATATTTT. It translates to CASSFGLGGARNTIYF.

The V and J genes are TRBV19 and TRBJ1-2, with D uncertain. Trimming cost V 6 bases and J 5 bases, with 10 bases left between them. The length of the CDR3 is 12 residues. Germline CDR1 LNHDA, CDR2 SQIVND (reference sequence). CDR3 bases: TGTGCCAGTAGGGCGGACCTTTATGGCTACACCTTC. Its protein product is CASRADLYGYTF.

The chain carries TRBV5-1 and TRBJ2-1; 7 bases align to TRBD1. V gave up 5 bases and J gave up 5 bases; unmatched junction bases: 4. This CDR3 region has 13 residues. Germline CDR1 reads SGHRS; CDR2 reads YFSETQ. The CDR3 nucleotides are TGCGCCAGCAGTACCGGGACAGACAATGAGCAGTTCTTC. Translated: CASSTGTDNEQFF. The whole variable domain, filled in from reference TRBV5-1 and TRBJ2-1, reads KAGVTQTPRYLIKTRGQQVTLSCSPISGHRSVSWYQQTPGQGLQFLFEYFSETQRNKGNFPGRFSGRQFSNSRSEMNVSTLELGDSALYLCASSTGTDNEQFFGPGTRLTVL.

The chain couples TRBV11-2 to TRBJ1-2, with TRBD1 as a possible D gene (6 bases). V shed 5 bases and J shed 7 bases, with 14 bases lying between them. CDR1 and CDR2 (germline): SGHAT, FQNNGV. The CDR3 spans 13 residues. CDR3 loop: CASSPGALAGYTF. The CDR3 bases are TGTGCCAGCAGCCCAGGGGCGTTAGCTGGCTACACCTTC.

The gene calls are TRBV7-2 and TRBJ1-5; a weak D match, TRBD1 (6 bases). In germline, CDR1 is SGHTA, CDR2 FQGNSA. Trimming shortened V by 5 bases and J by 5 bases, and 10 bases separated the two germline ends. CDR3 length: 13 amino acids. The CDR3 region has the DNA TGTGCCAGCAGCCCGTACAGGGATCAGCCCCAGCATTTT. Encoded protein: CASSPYRDQPQHF.

This chain joins TRBV6-2 or TRBV6-3 and TRBJ2-3; 7 nucleotides agree with TRBD1. The germline gives CDR1 MNHEY, CDR2 SVGEGT. This CDR3 has 14 amino acids. V was pared by 2 bases and J by 4 bases, with 3 bases of the junction left unmatched. CDR3: CASSYGDRADTQYF. In DNA, the CDR3 is TGTGCCAGCAGTTACGGGGACAGAGCAGATACGCAGTATTTT.

The CDR3 region has the DNA TGTGCCAGTAGTATAAGGGCGGGGGCAAGTGAGCAGTTCTTC. It yields the protein CASSIRAGASEQFF. V is TRBV19 and J is TRBJ2-1, with TRBD2 as a possible D gene (7 bases). Germline loops: CDR1 LNHDA, CDR2 SQIVND (reference sequence). V dropped 2 bases and J dropped 9 bases, with 14 bases sitting between them. The CDR3 covers 14 residues.

The chain employs TRBV10-3 and TRBJ2-7; tentative D call: TRBD2 (6 bases). Between the trimmed V and J ends, which lost 10 bases and 4 bases, there was a span of 14 bases. CDR3 length: 12 residues. Germline assignment: CDR1 ENHRY and CDR2 SYGVKD. The CDR3 is CATWDRGYEQYF. The CDR3 DNA sequence: TGTGCCACATGGGACCGGGGGTACGAGCAGTACTTC.

V and J are TRBV2 and TRBJ1-1; no clear D. The ends were cut back, 2 bases at V and 0 bases at J, with 10 bases in the middle. Germline lookup yields CDR1 SNHLY and CDR2 FYNNEI. This CDR3 spans 15 amino acids. The CDR3 DNA reads as TGTGCCAGCAGTGAATTACAGACCATGAACACTGAAGCTTTCTTT. It is translated as CASSELQTMNTEAFF.

This chain connects TRBV6-1 to TRBJ2-1; tentative D call: TRBD2 (5 bases). In germline, CDR1 is MNHNS, CDR2 SASEGT. The germline V and J ends were trimmed by 1 base and 9 bases, with 16 bases remaining between them. The length of the CDR3 is 15 residues. The CDR3 region is CASSEGSLSGSEQFF. DNA for the CDR3: TGTGCCAGCAGTGAAGGGAGCCTCTCGGGGTCTGAGCAGTTCTTC.

The rearrangement links TRBV5-1 to TRBJ2-7; the match to TRBD1 covers 8 bases. CDR3 size: 14 residues. CDR1 is SGHRS and CDR2 is YFSETQ in the germline V gene. Trimming removed 2 bases from V and 1 base from J; junction bases left unmatched: 2. The DNA of the CDR3 is TGCGCCAGCAGCTTTAGACAGGGGTCCTACGAGCAGTACTTC. This gives the protein CASSFRQGSYEQYF.

For the CDR3, the DNA is TGCGCCAGCAGCCAAGACAGGGATTACAATGAGCAGTTCTTC. Protein product: CASSQDRDYNEQFF. V is TRBV4-3 and J is TRBJ2-1; D is possibly TRBD1 (5 bases). V was clipped by 0 bases and J by 4 bases, with 7 bases between them. This CDR3 contains 14 residues. Germline CDR1 is LGHNA and CDR2 is YSLEER.

In the case of this clone: The junction departs from germline at one end; a sequencing error may be responsible. This sequence joins TRBV6-5 and TRBJ2-5; D is perhaps TRBD2 (6 bases). Per germline, CDR1 MNHEY and CDR2 SVGAGI. The CDR3 length is 14 residues. Here the CDR3 DNA reads TGTGCCAGCAGCATAACTAGCACCCAAGGGACCCAGTACTTC. Its translation: CASSITSTQGTQYF.

This rearrangement joins TRBV4-1 to TRBJ1-5; D unclear. The CDR3 extends over 13 amino acids. The V and J ends lost 2 bases and 3 bases respectively, with 5 bases between them. CDR1 and CDR2 (germline): MGHRA, YSYEKL. CDR3 bases: TGCGCCAGCAGCCAATTCCCCAATCAGCCCCAGCATTTT. This codes for CASSQFPNQPQHF.

This clone was recorded a few times. V usage is TRBV5-5 and J usage is TRBJ1-1; D is perhaps TRBD1 (6 bases). Between the trimmed V and J ends, which lost 4 bases and 4 bases, there was a span of 8 bases. The CDR3 is 12 residues long. Germline values: CDR1 SGHKS, CDR2 YYEKEE (reference sequence). The CDR3 reads CASSKQGTEAFF. The CDR3 region has the DNA TGTGCCAGCAGCAAACAGGGCACTGAAGCTTTCTTT.

The chain couples TRBV5-8 to TRBJ1-2, with D possibly matching TRBD1 (5 bases). Germline V gene lookup returns CDR1 SGHTS and CDR2 YDEGEE. This CDR3 is 11 amino acids long. Trimming took off 2 bases at V and 8 bases at J, with 7 bases between the two ends. CDR3 amino acids: CASSFRDGYTF. DNA for the CDR3: TGTGCCAGCAGCTTTCGGGACGGCTACACCTTC.

This clone was found once. The rearrangement joins TRBV12-3 or TRBV12-4 to TRBJ2-1, with D hard to call. This CDR3 is built from 12 residues. V dropped 2 bases and J dropped 7 bases, with 6 bases sitting between them. The CDR3: CASSLSTNEQFF. CDR3 DNA: TGTGCCAGCAGTTTATCCACAAATGAGCAGTTCTTC.

This clone was counted only a few times. The gene calls are TRBV7-2 and TRBJ1-4, with D maybe TRBD1 (5 bases). Germline V gene lookup returns CDR1 SGHTA and CDR2 FQGNSA. This CDR3 is built from 17 residues. Between the trimmed V and J ends, which lost 5 bases and 7 bases, there was a span of 23 bases. CDR3 sequence reads: CASSLKAWWQGGEKLFF. The CDR3 DNA reads TGTGCCAGCAGCCTCAAAGCTTGGTGGCAGGGAGGTGAAAAACTGTTTTTT.

This rearrangement joins TRBV4-1 to TRBJ2-7; D gene unclear. This CDR3 is 14 amino acids long. V dropped 3 bases and J dropped 5 bases, with 14 bases sitting between them. Per germline, CDR1 MGHRA and CDR2 YSYEKL. The CDR3 reads CASSHFQRSDEQYF. The CDR3 DNA is TGCGCCAGCAGCCATTTTCAACGTTCGGACGAGCAGTACTTC.

This chain links TRBV14 with TRBJ1-1; no firm D call. This CDR3 region has 13 residues. Trimming stripped 1 base from V and 7 bases from J, with 10 bases between. CDR1 is SGHDN and CDR2 is FVKESK in the germline V gene. The CDR3 DNA sequence: TGTGCCAGCAGCCAAGTACTCACCGGTGAAGCTTTCTTT. This codes for CASSQVLTGEAFF.

The chain has TRBV5-4 and TRBJ2-7, with D possibly being TRBD1 (6 bases). Looked up from germline, CDR1 is SGHNT and CDR2 is YYREEE (reference sequence). This CDR3 spans 15 amino acids. Trimming removed 5 bases at V and 0 bases at J, with 15 bases between. CDR3 amino acids: CASSARDTSSYEQYF. The CDR3, as DNA: TGTGCCAGCAGTGCCCGGGACACCAGCTCCTACGAGCAGTACTTC.

The CDR3 coding sequence is TGTGCCAGCAGACTTACCGGAGAGGACACTGAAGCTTTCTTT. It codes for CASRLTGEDTEAFF. This chain joins TRBV6-5 and TRBJ1-1; D not resolved. This CDR3 is 14 amino acids long. Deletions cut 6 bases from V and 3 bases from J, with 14 bases between. From germline, CDR1 is MNHEY and CDR2 SVGAGI.

To note about this clone: Other DNA sequences in the sample encode the same CDR3. The rearrangement uses TRBV5-1 and TRBJ1-1; D may be TRBD1 (5 bases). CDR3 length equals 14 residues. Trimming cost V 3 bases and J 1 base, with 10 bases left between them. Germline values: CDR1 SGHRS, CDR2 YFSETQ. Here the CDR3 DNA reads TGCGCCAGCAGCTCCGGGACGGCGAACACTGAAGCTTTCTTT. Its translation: CASSSGTANTEAFF.

The rearrangement uses TRBV5-1 and TRBJ2-7; D assignment may be TRBD1 or TRBD2 (5 bases each). The CDR3 length is 16 residues. Germline values: CDR1 SGHRS, CDR2 YFSETQ. V was shortened by 0 bases and J by 0 bases, with 13 bases between the two germline ends. For the CDR3, the DNA is TGCGCCAGCAGCTTGGGCCCCGCAGGGAGCTCCTACGAGCAGTACTTC. It codes for CASSLGPAGSSYEQYF.